This entry lists 3 T cell receptor beta chains sequenced from one sample in a study of response to subunit inactivated influenza vaccine. TCRdb fed the RT-PCR reads into MiXCR, producing one record per CDR3 protein. The sample has around 580,000 distinct CDR3 sequences, less than 15% seen once. The material was PBMCs from blood, obtained 11 to 12 days after vaccination. These receptors came from a man aged 50-60 years who received an inactivated influenza vaccine.

This clonotype showed up just a few times. The chain uses TRBV7-9 and TRBJ2-3, with 15 bases aligning to TRBD2. Germline trimming cut 5 bases from V and 4 bases from J; bases unmatched to any gene: 7. This CDR3 region has 17 residues. Germline V lookup: CDR1 SEHNR, CDR2 FQNEAQ (reference sequence). The CDR3 is CASSTRTSGGAPDTQYF. The DNA of the CDR3 is TGTGCCAGCAGCACGAGGACTAGCGGGGGGGCCCCAGATACGCAGTATTTT.

V gene TRBV18 combines with J gene TRBJ1-2; D gene ambiguous. Trimming removed 1 base at V and 0 bases at J, with 9 bases between. The CDR3 length is 15 residues. Germline CDR1 is KGHSH and CDR2 is LQKENI. The CDR3 loop reads CASSPQKDTNYGYTF. The CDR3 DNA follows: TGTGCCAGCTCACCACAGAAAGACACTAACTATGGCTACACCTTC.

This clonotype has a count of ten or more. V usage is TRBV9 and J usage is TRBJ2-1; 9 nucleotides agree with TRBD2. The germline V gene encodes CDR1 SGDLS and CDR2 YYNGEE. V shed 1 base, J shed 4 bases, and the junction held 3 bases outside the gene matches. This CDR3 is built from 15 residues. The CDR3 reads CASSVNSGGYNEQFF. CDR3 sequence (DNA): TGTGCCAGCAGCGTAAATAGCGGGGGTTACAATGAGCAGTTCTTC.